A selection of T cell receptor beta chains follows, all from one sample in a study of blood T cell repertoires in COVID-19. Sequencing used immunoSEQ multiplex PCR; TCRdb keeps in-frame clones, though not all of them. The sample has 290,000 or so clones; around 87% are singletons. The sequenced material came from peripheral blood. Receptor source: a man between 65 and 85 years old with acute or convalescent COVID-19. Each CDR3 is given with its conserved first and last residue. The D gene is left open where the match is weak. Expanded clones get a size class; other rows say once, few or many, or leave the size out.

J gene | CDR3 length | V gene | clone size | D gene | CDR3 protein | CDR3 DNA
TRBJ2-7 | 17 | TRBV5-1 | few | TRBD1 | CASSLDSQTGGVLGQYF | TGCGCCAGCAGCTTGGATTCTCAGACAGGGGGTGTTCTCGGGCAGTACTTC
TRBJ2-7 | 15 | TRBV9 | few | TRBD1 | CASSPSGTGLYEQYF | TGTGCCAGCAGCCCTAGTGGGACAGGTTTATACGAGCAGTACTTC
TRBJ2-1 | 16 | TRBV6-2/TRBV6-3 | . | TRBD2 | CASSFLAGGNYNEQFF | TGTGCCAGCAGTTTCCTAGCGGGGGGGAACTACAATGAGCAGTTCTTC
TRBJ1-6 | 15 | TRBV28 | . | TRBD1 | CASSASGGAGSPLHF | TGTGCCAGCAGTGCCTCAGGGGGCGCAGGTTCACCCCTCCACTTT
TRBJ1-4 | 15 | TRBV5-1 | . | . | CASSRGGGLGEKLFF | TGCGCCAGCAGCCGAGGTGGCGGTCTCGGTGAAAAACTGTTTTTT
TRBJ1-1 | 15 | TRBV4-3 | . | . | CASSHGTPENTEAFF | TGCGCCAGCAGCCATGGGACACCGGAGAACACTGAAGCTTTCTTT
TRBJ1-1 | 15 | TRBV19 | . | . | CASSNGQLLNTEAFF | TGTGCCAGTAGCAATGGACAGTTGTTGAACACTGAAGCTTTCTTT
TRBJ2-3 | 15 | TRBV3-1/TRBV3-2 | . | TRBD2 | CASSLAAGGADTQYF | TGTGCCAGCAGCCTCGCGGCGGGGGGCGCAGATACGCAGTATTTT
TRBJ1-2 | 16 | TRBV3-1/TRBV3-2 | . | . | CASSQGTDVPNYGYTF | TGTGCCAGCAGCCAAGGGACAGACGTCCCTAACTATGGCTACACCTTC
TRBJ2-6 | 16 | TRBV4-1 | . | . | CASSQGLDSGANVLTF | TGCGCCAGCAGCCAAGGTCTAGACTCTGGGGCCAACGTCCTGACTTTC
TRBJ2-2 | 16 | TRBV4-1 | . | . | CASSQDIQGHTGELFF | TGCGCCAGCAGCCAAGATATCCAGGGCCACACCGGGGAGCTGTTTTTT
TRBJ2-5 | 13 | TRBV28 | . | TRBD2 | CASGSGLKETQYF | TGTGCCAGCGGATCGGGACTAAAAGAGACCCAGTACTTC
TRBJ2-2 | 14 | TRBV6-4 | . | . | CASSLEENTGELFF | TGTGCCAGCAGCCTAGAGGAAAACACCGGGGAGCTGTTTTTT
TRBJ2-5 | 14 | TRBV29-1 | . | . | CSAGGGALRETQYF | TGCAGCGCTGGAGGAGGGGCGTTAAGAGAGACCCAGTACTTC
TRBJ2-3 | 15 | TRBV10-2 | . | . | CASTQGREPADTQYF | TGCGCCAGCACCCAGGGGAGGGAGCCTGCAGATACGCAGTATTTT
TRBJ1-2 | 14 | TRBV28 | . | . | CASSSGGYDYGYTF | TGTGCCAGCAGCTCGGGGGGTTACGACTATGGCTACACCTTC
TRBJ2-7 | 15 | TRBV7-8 | . | . | CASSSPGLGSYEQYF | TGTGCCAGCAGCTCCCCCGGACTGGGCTCCTACGAGCAGTACTTC
TRBJ1-2 | 15 | TRBV18 | . | . | CASSPQGSRDYGYTF | TGTGCCAGCTCACCGCAGGGGAGTCGGGACTATGGCTACACCTTC
TRBJ2-3 | 13 | TRBV7-2 | . | . | CASSFPSTDTQYF | TGTGCCAGCAGCTTTCCAAGCACAGATACGCAGTATTTT
TRBJ2-1 | 15 | TRBV5-1 | . | TRBD2 | CASSLTSGGANEQFF | TGCGCCAGCAGCTTGACTAGCGGGGGGGCCAATGAGCAGTTCTTC
TRBJ1-5 | 14 | TRBV2 | . | . | CASSGQNDNQPQHF | TGTGCCAGCAGTGGGCAGAACGACAATCAGCCCCAGCATTTT
TRBJ2-2 | 14 | TRBV5-4 | . | . | CASSIDSNTGELFF | TGTGCCAGCAGCATCGACAGTAACACCGGGGAGCTGTTTTTT
TRBJ1-4 | 15 | TRBV7-2 | . | . | CASSPRQDSSEKLFF | TGTGCCAGCAGCCCACGACAGGATTCCTCTGAAAAACTGTTTTTT
TRBJ2-1 | 15 | TRBV7-2 | . | . | CASSLVVSGPNEQFF | TGTGCCAGCAGCCTAGTGGTTTCAGGGCCCAATGAGCAGTTCTTC
TRBJ1-5 | 13 | TRBV6-5 | . | TRBD1 | CASRDSMNQPQHF | TGTGCCAGCCGGGACAGCATGAATCAGCCCCAGCATTTT
TRBJ2-3 | 15 | TRBV2 | . | TRBD2 | CASSQTSGEADTQYF | TGTGCCAGCAGTCAAACTAGCGGGGAAGCAGATACGCAGTATTTT
TRBJ1-1 | 17 | TRBV3-1/TRBV3-2 | . | TRBD1 | CASSQDRGSVVNTEAFF | TGTGCCAGCAGCCAAGACAGGGGGAGTGTAGTGAACACTGAAGCTTTCTTT
TRBJ1-2 | 14 | TRBV10-3 | . | TRBD1 | CAISGQGVLYGYTF | TGTGCCATCAGCGGACAGGGGGTTTTGTATGGCTACACCTTC
TRBJ2-7 | 13 | TRBV4-1 | . | . | CASSQESGYEQYF | TGCGCCAGCAGCCAAGAAAGCGGTTACGAGCAGTACTTC
TRBJ2-7 | 11 | TRBV6-5 | few | TRBD1 | CAKKGGGEQYF | TGTGCCAAGAAAGGGGGCGGCGAGCAGTACTTC
TRBJ2-2 | 16 | TRBV9 | . | TRBD1 | CASSAGTGPNTGELFF | TGTGCCAGCAGCGCCGGGACAGGGCCGAACACCGGGGAGCTGTTTTTT
TRBJ2-7 | 16 | TRBV5-4 | few | TRBD2 | CASSAGLAGGTYEQYF | TGTGCCAGCAGCGCAGGACTAGCGGGAGGGACCTACGAGCAGTACTTC
TRBJ1-2 | 14 | TRBV28 | . | TRBD1 | CASRLTGTGGGNTF | TGTGCCAGCAGATTAACCGGGACAGGGGGTGGAAACACCTTC
TRBJ2-3 | 16 | TRBV7-9 | . | TRBD2 | CASSSNWGLSTDTQYF | TGTGCCAGCAGCTCCAACTGGGGACTAAGCACAGATACGCAGTATTTT
TRBJ2-1 | 14 | TRBV11-3 | . | . | CASSPPHRLNEQFF | TGTGCCAGCAGCCCACCGCACAGGCTCAATGAGCAGTTCTTC
TRBJ2-5 | 14 | TRBV7-2 | . | TRBD2 | CASSLGGGQETQYF | TGTGCCAGCAGCTTGGGGGGGGGACAAGAGACCCAGTACTTC
TRBJ2-7 | 15 | TRBV3-1/TRBV3-2 | . | TRBD1 | CASSHAPGQGYEQYF | TGTGCCAGCAGCCACGCCCCGGGACAGGGATACGAGCAGTACTTC
TRBJ1-2 | 16 | TRBV28 | . | TRBD1 | CASSIRTAGGDYGYTF | TGTGCCAGCAGTATAAGGACAGCAGGGGGAGACTATGGCTACACCTTC
TRBJ2-7 | 15 | TRBV5-8 | . | . | CASSLGQASSDRQYF | TGTGCCAGCAGCTTGGGCCAGGCGAGCTCAGATCGGCAGTACTTC
TRBJ2-3 | 17 | TRBV28 | . | . | CASSLWERMRGTDTQYF | TGTGCCAGCAGTTTATGGGAGCGGATGAGGGGCACAGATACGCAGTATTTT
TRBJ2-1 | 16 | TRBV5-4 | . | TRBD2 | CASSTRTSGSYNEQFF | TGTGCCAGCAGCACCCGGACTAGCGGGAGCTACAATGAGCAGTTCTTC
TRBJ1-5 | 15 | TRBV2 | . | . | CATDPQGYSNQPQHF | TGTGCCACCGACCCACAGGGTTATAGCAATCAGCCCCAGCATTTT
TRBJ1-2 | 13 | TRBV7-2 | few | . | CASTTGVGYGYTF | TGTGCCAGTACGACAGGCGTAGGCTATGGCTACACCTTC